This TCR beta chain was sequenced for a study of control samples from healthy donors and cancer patients. Clones were read by immunoSEQ multiplex PCR, and TCRdb kept only the in-frame ones, dropping some. The sample totals approximately 190,000 clones. The CDR3 is made up of 13 amino acids. From germline, CDR1 is SGHKS and CDR2 YYEKEE (reference sequence). V lost 0 bases, J lost 5 bases, and 5 bases lay in between. The sequenced material came from blood. This chain links TRBV5-5 with TRBJ1-4, with unresolved D. This receptor was identified in a woman between 25 and 40 years old in good health. CDR3 in DNA: TGTGCCAGCAGCTTGGCGTCCAATGAAAAACTGTTTTTT. Translation gives CASSLASNEKLFF.